The 24 T cell receptor beta chains presented below share a single source sample, sequenced in a study of Tregs in tolerant kidney transplant recipients. Antigen specificity for these receptors is unknown. TCRdb keeps only in-frame clones here, not all; method: immunoSEQ multiplex PCR. This sample yields roughly 19,000 clones, of which about two thirds are seen a single time; approximately 3.4% belongs to the top ten. Sequenced sample: Tregs from blood cultured with allogeneic cells. The receptors here all came from a human donor in good health.

The genes are TRBV18 and TRBJ2-7; D gene uncertain. Germline V gives CDR1 KGHSH, CDR2 LQKENI. The CDR3 is made up of 12 amino acids. V was cut by 4 bases and J by 5 bases, with 9 bases left in between. In DNA, the CDR3 is TGTGCCAGCTCACTGTTCCCAAACGAGCAGTACTTC. As protein: CASSLFPNEQYF.

This chain links TRBV19 with TRBJ2-1, with 8 bases identical to TRBD1. Germline values: CDR1 LNHDA, CDR2 SQIVND (reference sequence). V trimming: 3 bases; J trimming: 9 bases; junction bases outside the gene matches: 16. The CDR3 totals 17 residues. CDR3 protein: CASSMLSPGQGWGEQFF. For the CDR3, the DNA is TGTGCCAGTAGTATGCTTTCCCCCGGACAGGGCTGGGGTGAGCAGTTCTTC.

This chain uses TRBV6-5 with TRBJ1-6; the D is unclear. Germline V gene sequence: CDR1 MNHEY, CDR2 SVGAGI. Trimming took off 2 bases at V and 2 bases at J, with 7 bases between the two ends. The CDR3 loop spans 15 amino acids. Here the CDR3 reads CASSYPGPYNSPLHF. In DNA, the CDR3 is TGTGCCAGCAGTTACCCGGGCCCCTATAATTCACCCCTCCACTTT.

This clone appeared a few times. V is TRBV6-6 and J is TRBJ1-1, with a weak D call TRBD1 (6 bases). The CDR3 is made up of 14 amino acids. The V end lost 7 bases, the J end lost 4 bases, and 16 bases lay between the germline ends. CDR1 is MNHNY and CDR2 is SVGAGI in the germline V gene (reference sequence). CDR3 region: CASTTRGGGTEAFF. The CDR3 DNA reads as TGTGCCAGCACTACTCGCGGGGGCGGCACTGAAGCTTTCTTT.

The chain combines TRBV21-1 with TRBJ2-1; the table names TRBD1, a call not compared with the DNA. TRBV21-1 is a known pseudogene. The CDR3 length is 20 residues. This CDR3 is CASSKAGQPPQCSSYNEQFF. In DNA form, the CDR3 reads TGTGCCAGCAGCAAAGCGGGACAGCCACCGCAATGTAGCTCCTACAATGAGCAGTTCTTC.

The V gene is TRBV4-2, the J gene TRBJ1-1; weak D call: TRBD1 (5 bases). V lost 6 bases and J 4 bases, leaving 18 bases between the germline ends. Germline loops: CDR1 LGHNA, CDR2 YNFKEQ. The CDR3 totals 15 residues. The CDR3 reads CASRPNWGESTEAFF. CDR3 DNA sequence: TGTGCCAGCAGACCGAATTGGGGGGAGAGCACTGAAGCTTTCTTT.

The chain employs TRBV30 and TRBJ2-1; possibly TRBD2 for D (5 bases). The CDR3 sequence is 13 residues long. The ends were cut back, 5 bases at V and 11 bases at J, with 19 bases in the middle. Germline values: CDR1 GTSNPN, CDR2 SVGIG (reference sequence). CDR3 sequence: CAWDSDLATKQFF. The CDR3 DNA sequence: TGTGCCTGGGACTCTGATCTAGCAACTAAGCAGTTCTTC.

The J gene is TRBJ1-2, the V gene TRBV5-1; the D gene is possibly TRBD1 (5 bases). The V end lost 7 bases, the J end lost 3 bases, and 16 bases lay between the germline ends. CDR3 length: 14 amino acids. Germline assignment: CDR1 SGHRS and CDR2 YFSETQ. The CDR3, as DNA: TGCGCCAGCTCGGCAGGGCCCCTTTACTATGGCTACACCTTC. Encoded protein: CASSAGPLYYGYTF.

This rearrangement joins TRBV18 to TRBJ2-1, with 13 bases aligning to TRBD2. Germline values: CDR1 KGHSH, CDR2 LQKENI. The V gene end was trimmed by 3 bases and the J gene end by 6 bases; junction bases not matched to a gene: 2. The CDR3 sequence is 15 residues long. The CDR3 bases are TGTGCCAGCTCACCCCGGACTAGCGGGGGCAATGAGCAGTTCTTC. As protein: CASSPRTSGGNEQFF.

V gene TRBV25-1 combines with J gene TRBJ2-3, with 10 bases matching TRBD1. CDR1 and CDR2 from the germline V gene are MGHDK and SYGVNS. The CDR3 spans 16 residues. The trim removed 1 base at V and 4 bases at J, leaving 5 bases unmatched. The CDR3 DNA sequence: TGTGCCAGCAGTGAATCCGGGACAGGGGTTGCAGATACGCAGTATTTT. Its protein product is CASSESGTGVADTQYF.

This clone was observed a few times. The chain is built from TRBV6-5 and TRBJ2-5, with 10 bases fitting TRBD1. The CDR3 length is 15 residues. In germline, CDR1 is MNHEY, CDR2 SVGAGI. Trimming removed 5 bases from V and 7 bases from J; junction bases left unmatched: 10. The CDR3 DNA reads TGTGCCAGCAGTCCGGGACAGGGGCTCCGGGCGACCCAGTACTTC. Residues: CASSPGQGLRATQYF.

In its sample, this clone was seen a few times. V gene TRBV5-4 combines with J gene TRBJ2-2; 8 nucleotides match TRBD1. Germline CDR1 reads SGHNT; CDR2 reads YYREEE (reference sequence). V was pared by 4 bases and J by 8 bases, with 10 bases of the junction left unmatched. CDR3 size: 15 residues. CDR3 DNA sequence: TGTGCCAGCAGCCCCTCAGGGGGCGCCTGGGGGGAGCTGTTTTTT. Encoded protein: CASSPSGGAWGELFF.

The chain joins TRBV11-2 to TRBJ2-1, with D perhaps TRBD1 or TRBD2 (5 bases each). This CDR3 has 15 amino acids. From germline, CDR1 is SGHAT and CDR2 FQNNGV. Trimming removed 5 bases at V and 3 bases at J, with 14 bases between. The CDR3 coding sequence is TGTGCCAGCAGCCCCTGGCGAGGGGTCTACAATGAGCAGTTCTTC. This translates into CASSPWRGVYNEQFF.

There are a few counts of this clone. V usage is TRBV29-1 and J usage is TRBJ1-1; weak D call: TRBD1 (5 bases). The germline V gene encodes CDR1 SQVTM and CDR2 ANQGSEA. With 4 bases removed from V and 3 bases from J, the gap between germline ends came to 9 bases. The CDR3 totals 12 residues. The CDR3 nucleotides are TGCAGCGTTGGGAGGGGCTACACTGAAGCTTTCTTT. It codes for CSVGRGYTEAFF. Together with reference TRBV29-1 and TRBJ1-1, the CDR3 gives the full variable domain: SAVISQKPSRDICQRGTSLTIQCQVDSQVTMMFWYRQQPGQSLTLIATANQGSEATYESGFVIDKFPISRPNLTFSTLTVSNMSPEDSSIYLCSVGRGYTEAFFGQGTRLTVV.

The chain couples TRBV6-1 to TRBJ2-7; D is unclear. CDR1 is MNHNS, CDR2 SASEGT, per germline. The germline V and J ends were trimmed by 7 bases and 7 bases, with 14 bases remaining between them. This CDR3 contains 12 residues. CDR3: CASMIRTLEQYF. The CDR3 bases are TGTGCCAGCATGATAAGGACGCTTGAGCAGTACTTC.

The chain recombines TRBV9 with TRBJ2-7, with unresolved D. The length of the CDR3 is 14 residues. The V gene's germline CDR1 is SGDLS and CDR2 YYNGEE. Trimming removed 0 bases at V and 0 bases at J, with 7 bases between. Here the CDR3 reads CASSVVSNSYEQYF. CDR3 DNA: TGTGCCAGCAGCGTAGTTTCAAACTCCTACGAGCAGTACTTC.

The CDR3 bases are TGCAGTGCTGAACAGGATTACGAGCAGTACTTC. It translates to CSAEQDYEQYF. V gene TRBV20-1 combines with J gene TRBJ2-7; a weak D match, TRBD1 (5 bases). Germline-derived CDR1 and CDR2 are DFQATT and SNEGSKA (reference sequence). V gave up 5 bases and J gave up 4 bases, with 9 bases separating them. The CDR3 extends over 11 amino acids.

This rearrangement joins TRBV5-4 to TRBJ2-7, with D possibly being TRBD1 or TRBD2 (5 bases each). CDR3 length equals 15 residues. CDR1 and CDR2 (germline): SGHNT, YYREEE (reference sequence). The V gene lost 3 bases and the J gene lost 4 bases, with 17 bases spanning the gap. This CDR3 reads CASSWGRTSTYEQYF. The DNA for the CDR3 is TGTGCCAGCAGCTGGGGACGGACCTCAACTTACGAGCAGTACTTC. The whole variable domain, remainder taken from reference TRBV5-4 and TRBJ2-7, is ETGVTQSPTHLIKTRGQQVTLRCSSQSGHNTVSWYQQALGQGPQFIFQYYREEENGRGNFPPRFSGLQFPNYSSELNVNALELDDSALYLCASSWGRTSTYEQYFGPGTRLTVT.

The chain is built from TRBV29-1 and TRBJ1-3; D call uncertain. CDR1 is SQVTM and CDR2 is ANQGSEA in the germline V gene. This CDR3 is built from 15 residues. V gave up 4 bases and J gave up 0 bases, with 13 bases separating them. The CDR3 nucleotides are TGCAGCGTTGGCACAGTGAGTGTCTCTGGAAACACCATATATTTT. This codes for CSVGTVSVSGNTIYF.

This clone showed up just a few times. The J gene is TRBJ2-5, the V gene TRBV5-6; no reliable D call. Trimming left V 0 bases short and J 4 bases short, with 1 base between. This CDR3 region has 11 residues. Germline CDR1 reads SGHDT; CDR2 reads YYEEEE. Here the CDR3 reads CASSLAETQYF. In DNA, the CDR3 is TGTGCCAGCAGCTTGGCAGAGACCCAGTACTTC.

The chain carries TRBV11-2 and TRBJ2-1; a weak D match, TRBD1 (6 bases). The CDR3 has 16 residues. The V and J ends lost 4 bases and 0 bases respectively, with 13 bases between them. Germline V gene data show CDR1 as SGHAT and CDR2 as FQNNGV. The CDR3 coding sequence is TGTGCCAGCAGCTCCCCCAGGGGCCTCTCCTACAATGAGCAGTTCTTC. It is translated as CASSSPRGLSYNEQFF.

The chain joins TRBV2 to TRBJ2-6, with unresolved D. Germline lookup yields CDR1 SNHLY and CDR2 FYNNEI. This CDR3 has 18 amino acids. Trimming cost V 4 bases and J 5 bases, with 21 bases left between them. The DNA of the CDR3 is TGTGCCAGCAGTGGGTGCAGACCGATACAAAGTCGGGCCAACGTCCTGACTTTC. Translation: CASSGCRPIQSRANVLTF.

This clone is a singleton in its sample. The V gene is TRBV2, the J gene TRBJ1-5, with D possibly matching TRBD1 (6 bases). V was cut by 8 bases and J by 0 bases, with 26 bases left in between. Germline V lookup: CDR1 SNHLY, CDR2 FYNNEI. This CDR3 comprises 19 residues. CDR3 loop: CASPSGSGVPRDSNQPQHF. The CDR3 bases are TGTGCCAGCCCCTCGGGGTCAGGGGTCCCCCGGGATAGCAATCAGCCCCAGCATTTT.

The chain has TRBV5-1 and TRBJ2-7; the match to TRBD1 covers 7 bases. The CDR3 consists of 14 residues. Germline V gives CDR1 SGHRS, CDR2 YFSETQ. The junction had 8 bases not matched to a gene; V was cut back by 4 bases and J by 4 bases. Here the CDR3 reads CASSLGQALYEQYF. CDR3 coding DNA: TGCGCCAGCAGCCTAGGACAGGCTCTATACGAGCAGTACTTC.